The present entry profiles one TCR beta chain with its context. The target antigen is unknown. Some clones are missing from TCRdb's copy, which holds only in-frame ones; the method was immunoSEQ multiplex PCR. Of 150,000 to 200,000 clones in the sample, approximately 86% were seen once. The sample belongs to a study of cytomegalovirus exposure and HLA in healthy donors. Overall study results and limits: A few of the chains that were CMV-associated were confirmed in vitro to be specific for CMV antigens. Cytomegalovirus association was listed for approximately 150 TCR beta chains. Reported performance of the classifier showed diagnosis of cytomegalovirus status with high specificity and sensitivity.

This sequence originates from a man aged 25 to 40 in good health and CMV-seropositive. Source material: PBMCs.

CDR3 amino acids: CASSRGQSGGNEQFF. DNA of the CDR3: TGTGCCAGCAGCCGGGGACAAAGCGGGGGGAATGAGCAGTTCTTC. The rearrangement uses TRBV6-6 and TRBJ2-1; 9 nucleotides match TRBD2. This CDR3 has 15 amino acids. V dropped 6 bases and J dropped 7; count of bases not matched to a gene: 10. Germline lookup yields CDR1 MNHNY and CDR2 SVGAGI (reference sequence).